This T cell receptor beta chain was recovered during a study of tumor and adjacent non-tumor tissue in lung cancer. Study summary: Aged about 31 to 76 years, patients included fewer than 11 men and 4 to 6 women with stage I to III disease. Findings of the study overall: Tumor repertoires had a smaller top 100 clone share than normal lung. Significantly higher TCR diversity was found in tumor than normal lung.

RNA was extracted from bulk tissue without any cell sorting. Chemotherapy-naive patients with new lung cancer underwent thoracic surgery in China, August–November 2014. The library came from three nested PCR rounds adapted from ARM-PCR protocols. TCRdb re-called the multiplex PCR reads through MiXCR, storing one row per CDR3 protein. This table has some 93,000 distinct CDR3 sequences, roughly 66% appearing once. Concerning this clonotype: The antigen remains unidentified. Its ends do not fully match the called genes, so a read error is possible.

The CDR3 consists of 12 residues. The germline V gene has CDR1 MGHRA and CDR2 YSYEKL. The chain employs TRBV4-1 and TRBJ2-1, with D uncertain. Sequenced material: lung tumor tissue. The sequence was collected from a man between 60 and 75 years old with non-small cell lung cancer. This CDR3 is CVSSQDLGEQFF. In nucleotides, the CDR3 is TGCGTCAGCAGCCAAGATTTGGGTGAGCAGTTCTTC.